The 13 T cell receptor beta chains in this list originate from one sample, sequenced in a study of spatial heterogeneity in lung cancer. Findings and caveats of the study: Tumor mutation count correlated with how many alpha and beta TCRs expanded intratumorally.

What these receptors recognize is not known. This sample's time point: sample taken at primary tumor resection. TCRdb processed the 5' RACE reads anew with MiXCR; each CDR3 protein has one entry. This sample carries roughly 3,000 distinct CDR3 sequences, roughly 15% of them seen once, and the ten largest clones take 13% to 15%. The sequencing used lung tumor tissue, collected at surgery. All receptors come from a male donor with early-stage non-small cell lung cancer.

This clonotype was recorded a few times. This beta chain slipped into a library made for alpha chains as a stray read, so its size is not meaningful. V and J are TRBV10-3 and TRBJ2-7; D is undetermined. This CDR3 is 14 amino acids long. V was shortened by 3 bases and J by 1 base, with 10 bases between the two germline ends. CDR1 ENHRY and CDR2 SYGVKD come from the germline V gene. CDR3 bases: TGTGCCATCAGTGAAAACAGCGAGTCCTACGAGCAGTACTTC. The encoded protein is CAISENSESYEQYF.

This clonotype ranks as medium-sized. A library made for alpha chains picked up this beta chain off target, so its size means little. This chain joins TRBV7-9 and TRBJ1-4; no definite D call. Trimming left V 3 bases short and J 7 bases short, with 6 bases between. Germline lookup yields CDR1 SEHNR and CDR2 FQNEAQ (reference sequence). This CDR3 region has 12 residues. The CDR3 sequence: CASSFSFEKLFF. CDR3 in DNA: TGTGCCAGCAGCTTCTCCTTTGAAAAACTGTTTTTT.

Points on this clonotype: This beta chain was picked up by a library intended for alpha chains and is off target, so its count carries little meaning. The J gene is TRBJ2-7, the V gene TRBV5-1; D may be TRBD1 or TRBD2 (5 bases each). CDR3 length: 20 amino acids. Germline CDR1 SGHRS, CDR2 YFSETQ. V was pared by 7 bases and J by 0 bases, with 32 bases between. In DNA form, the CDR3 reads TGCGCCAGCGCTGGCTACTTCGGAGAGGGGTCCGGACGTGGCTCCTACGAGCAGTACTTC. Amino acids: CASAGYFGEGSGRGSYEQYF.

By sample share, this clonotype is medium-sized. Within a library made for alpha chains, this beta chain is off target, and its count is uninformative. The V call is TRBV3-1, the J call TRBJ2-5, with no clear D. This CDR3 is built from 12 residues. Trimming shortened V by 4 bases and J by 4 bases, and 7 bases separated the two germline ends. Germline CDR1 and CDR2: LGHDT and YNNKEL (reference sequence). CDR3 in DNA: TGTGCCAGCAGCCCTCAGCGAGAGACCCAGTACTTC. It translates to CASSPQRETQYF.

This clonotype counts as large. The library was designed around alpha chains, so this beta chain is a stray read whose abundance carries little weight. The genes are TRBV5-1 and TRBJ2-3, with D possibly being TRBD1 (6 bases). The CDR3 covers 13 residues. V was clipped by 5 bases and J by 6 bases, with 13 bases between them. Germline V CDR1 and CDR2: SGHRS, YFSETQ. CDR3 sequence: CASRSRGSDTQYF. For the CDR3, the DNA is TGCGCCAGCAGGTCCAGGGGTTCGGATACGCAGTATTTT.

About this clonotype: Within a library made for alpha chains, this beta chain is off target, and its count is uninformative. CDR3 coding DNA: TGTGCCAGCAGGTTCAAAGTGAACACTGAAGCTTTCTTT. It is translated as CASRFKVNTEAFF. The chain employs TRBV6-2 or TRBV6-3 and TRBJ1-1; D is uncertain. CDR1 and CDR2 (germline): MNHEY, SVGEGT. With 6 bases removed from V and 0 bases from J, the gap between germline ends came to 8 bases. The CDR3 consists of 13 residues.

This clonotype came up once. The library was designed around alpha chains, so this beta chain is a stray read whose abundance carries little weight. The chain couples TRBV19 to TRBJ2-7; 8 bases agree with TRBD1. This CDR3 has 14 residues. Trimming at V came to 3 bases and at J to 1 base, leaving 2 bases not matched to a gene. CDR1 is LNHDA, CDR2 SQIVND, per germline (reference sequence). CDR3 protein: CASSMQGASYEQYF. As DNA, the CDR3 is TGTGCCAGTAGTATGCAGGGGGCGTCCTACGAGCAGTACTTC.

This clonotype has more than one count but fewer than ten. Since the library was made to target alpha chains, this beta chain is a stray read and its abundance is not meaningful. The chain employs TRBV4-2 and TRBJ2-3; D possibly uses TRBD1 or TRBD2 (6 bases each). The CDR3 spans 18 residues. Looked up from germline, CDR1 is LGHNA and CDR2 is YNFKEQ. Trimming cost V 4 bases and J 3 bases, with 23 bases left between them. The CDR3 DNA follows: TGTGCCAGCAGCCTTCTCATGGGGGCAACGGGGGTTACAGATACGCAGTATTTT. Encoded protein: CASSLLMGATGVTDTQYF.

By share, this clonotype counts as medium-sized. Because the library targeted alpha chains, this beta chain is an off-target read whose size means little. The chain recombines TRBV24-1 with TRBJ2-1; TRBD2 aligns across 10 bases. The CDR3 spans 17 residues. Per germline, CDR1 KGHDR and CDR2 SFDVKD. Germline trimming cut 5 bases from V and 7 bases from J; bases unmatched to any gene: 13. Written as DNA, the CDR3 is TGTGCCACCAGTGCTAGCGGGGGAAGTCGTGGTACGAATGAGCAGTTCTTC. This gives the protein CATSASGGSRGTNEQFF.

Within the sample, this clonotype is medium-sized. This beta chain is off target for a library built for alpha chains, so its abundance means little. This CDR3 is CASSPYRIGSGYEQFF. The DNA for the CDR3 is TGTGCCAGCAGCCCGTACCGAATCGGGAGTGGTTATGAGCAGTTCTTC. This chain connects TRBV7-8 to TRBJ2-1; possible D gene TRBD2, 6 bases. There are 16 residues in the CDR3. Germline CDR1 reads SGHVS; CDR2 reads FQNEAQ. The V gene lost 5 bases and the J gene lost 8 bases, with 22 bases spanning the gap.

Relative to its sample, this clonotype is medium-sized. This beta chain represents an off-target read in a library built for alpha chains; its size is of limited meaning. The V gene is TRBV7-2, the J gene TRBJ2-3; 8 bases are a match to TRBD2. This CDR3 has 14 residues. CDR1 is SGHTA and CDR2 is FQGNSA in the germline V gene. The ends lost 8 bases at V and 5 bases at J; junction bases unmatched: 9. The CDR3 nucleotides read TGTGCCAGCGGGGCCGGGAGGGCCGTAGATACGCAGTATTTT. It translates to CASGAGRAVDTQYF.

In the case of this clonotype: This may be a read error: a much more frequent sequence differs by one nucleotide. As an off-target read in a library built for alpha chains, this beta chain has a frequency of little significance. J is TRBJ2-7 and V is TRBV5-4, with D hard to call. The germline CDR1 and CDR2 sequences are SGHNT and YYREEE (reference sequence). The germline V and J ends were trimmed by 4 bases and 0 bases, with 5 bases remaining between them. The CDR3 totals 12 residues. The CDR3, as DNA: TGTGCCAGCAGCGTGGACTCCTACGAGCAGTACTTC. Amino acids: CASSVDSYEQYF. Using reference TRBV5-4 and TRBJ2-7 for the parts outside the CDR3, the full variable domain is ETGVTQSPTHLIKTRGQQVTLRCSSQSGHNTVSWYQQALGQGPQFIFQYYREEENGRGNFPPRFSGLQFPNYSSELNVNALELDDSALYLCASSVDSYEQYFGPGTRLTVT.

This clonotype has more than one count but fewer than ten. This beta chain is an unintended read in a library built for alpha chains; its size means little. CDR3 in DNA: TGTGCCAGCAGGACCGGGACAGGGAACACCGGGGAGCTGTTTTTT. Residues: CASRTGTGNTGELFF. The V call is TRBV5-6, the J call TRBJ2-2; the match to TRBD1 covers 8 bases. This CDR3 region has 15 residues. Germline V gives CDR1 SGHDT, CDR2 YYEEEE. Germline trimming cut 5 bases from V and 1 base from J; bases unmatched to any gene: 4.